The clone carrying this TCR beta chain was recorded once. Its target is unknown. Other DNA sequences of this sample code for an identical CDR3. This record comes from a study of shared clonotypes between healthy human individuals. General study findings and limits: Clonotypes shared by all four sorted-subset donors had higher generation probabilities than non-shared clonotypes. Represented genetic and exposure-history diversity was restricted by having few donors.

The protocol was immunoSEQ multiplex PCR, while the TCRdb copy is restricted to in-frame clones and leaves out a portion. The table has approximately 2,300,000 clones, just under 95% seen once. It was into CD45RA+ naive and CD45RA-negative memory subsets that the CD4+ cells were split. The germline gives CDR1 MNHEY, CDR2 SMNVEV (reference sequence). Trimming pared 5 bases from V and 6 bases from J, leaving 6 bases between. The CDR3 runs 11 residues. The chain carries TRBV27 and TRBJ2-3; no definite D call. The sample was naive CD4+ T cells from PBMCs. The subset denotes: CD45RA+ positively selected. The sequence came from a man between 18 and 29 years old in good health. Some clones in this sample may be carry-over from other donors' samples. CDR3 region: CASSLRDTQYF. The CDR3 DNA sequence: TGTGCCAGCAGTCTACGGGATACGCAGTATTTT.